This TCR beta chain was retrieved from a study of blood T cell repertoires in COVID-19. As for the study in general: Donors in the United States, Italy and Spain gave samples during acute or convalescent COVID-19.

Donors in Cohort 3 who had recovered were those with two negative PCRs, healthcare professional clearance, or resolution of their symptoms. This CDR3 region has 14 residues. From germline, CDR1 is LNHDA and CDR2 SQIVND (reference sequence). V was clipped by 4 bases and J by 4 bases, with 10 bases between them. Assay used: immunoSEQ multiplex PCR; TCRdb lists only in-frame clones, some missing. The repertoire holds roughly 310,000 clones, with more than 75% as singletons. The sequence was obtained from a man in his sixties who had recovered from COVID-19. This rearrangement joins TRBV19 to TRBJ2-2, with D possibly matching TRBD2 (7 bases). Sequences were obtained from PBMCs or T cells enriched from blood (not recorded which). The CDR3, as DNA: TGTGCCAGTAGTAGCGGGGGCTCCACCGGGGAGCTGTTTTTT. It encodes CASSSGGSTGELFF.